This T cell receptor beta chain was captured in a study of blood T cell repertoires in COVID-19. Measured with immunoSEQ multiplex PCR; TCRdb has only the in-frame clones, and not every one. The sample has about 100,000 clones, 90% seen once. The receptor was derived from a man younger than 30 with COVID-19, enrolled during active disease. The sample taken for sequencing was peripheral blood.

This CDR3 is CASSSGQGAFQPQHF. CDR3 DNA sequence: TGTGCCAGCAGCTCCGGACAGGGGGCTTTTCAGCCCCAGCATTTT. The chain recombines TRBV6-6 with TRBJ1-5; 11 bases are shared with TRBD1. V lost 6 bases and J lost 6; bases outside the gene matches: 7. Germline V lookup: CDR1 MNHNY, CDR2 SVGAGI (reference sequence). This CDR3 has 15 amino acids.